Listed below are T cell receptor beta chains from one sample, sequenced in a study of cytomegalovirus exposure and HLA in healthy donors. The method was immunoSEQ multiplex PCR; TCRdb's version includes in-frame clones alone and lacks a portion of them. The sample gives fewer than 150,000 clones, around 79% of which show up once; about 2.8% is in the top ten. Sequencing was carried out using PBMCs. The receptors were sampled from a male donor in good health and CMV-seronegative. CDR3s include the opening cysteine and the closing phenylalanine or tryptophan. D genes are given only for firm matches. Size is stated for part of the rows, as once, few or many counts, or as a class when the clone is expanded.

>NA|TRBV14|NA|TRBJ2-3
TGTGCCAGCAGCCAAACCAGCGGTGGGGGGACAGATACGCAGTATTTT
CASSQTSGGGTDTQYF
>NA|TRBV7-2|NA|TRBJ1-4
TGTGCCAGCAGTTATAGTGGGCACCGTAATGAAAAACTGTTTTTT
CASSYSGHRNEKLFF
>few|TRBV5-1|TRBD1|TRBJ2-7
TGCGCCAGCAGCTTGAGAGGCCCCGGGACAGAGACCTACGAGCAGTACTTC
CASSLRGPGTETYEQYF
>NA|TRBV2|TRBD1|TRBJ2-5
TGTGCCAGCAGGTTTAGGGACAGGGGAGGGGAGACCCAGTACTTC
CASRFRDRGGETQYF
>NA|TRBV27|NA|TRBJ2-5
TGTGCCAGCTGCAGGGTGGGGTACCAAGAGACCCAGTACTTC
CASCRVGYQETQYF
>NA|TRBV11-2|NA|TRBJ1-3
TGTGCCAGCAGCGTACAGGTCTCTGGAAACACCATATATTTT
CASSVQVSGNTIYF
>once|TRBV6-6|TRBD2|TRBJ2-1
TGTGCCAGCAGCTCTACTAGCGGAGGTTCCTACAATGAGCAGTTCTTC
CASSSTSGGSYNEQFF
>NA|TRBV6-1|NA|TRBJ1-6
TGTTCGAGCGGGAGCTCCTATAATTCACCCCTCCACTTT
CSSGSSYNSPLHF
>NA|TRBV5-1|TRBD1|TRBJ1-2
TGCGCCAGCAGCTGGGGGGACAGGGAGATTGATGGCTACACCTTC
CASSWGDREIDGYTF
>NA|TRBV2|NA|TRBJ1-2
TGTGCCAGCACCCAAACTATCTCAGGGGCCACCCTCTATGGCTACACCTTC
CASTQTISGATLYGYTF
>few|TRBV9|NA|TRBJ1-6
TGTGCCAGCAGCCCGGGACTTTGGAGCTCCTATAATTCACCCCTCCACTTT
CASSPGLWSSYNSPLHF
>NA|TRBV7-9|TRBD1|TRBJ1-4
TGTTCCAGCAGCTCTTCGGACAGGGGCGGTGAAAAACTGTTTTTT
CSSSSSDRGGEKLFF
>NA|TRBV7-9|NA|TRBJ2-7
TGTGCCAGCAGCTTAGGTGCAGGGAAAAGGTACGAGCAGTACTTC
CASSLGAGKRYEQYF
>few|TRBV29-1|TRBD1|TRBJ1-2
TGCAGCGTTGAGGGACAGGGGGTTGGTGGCTACACCTTC
CSVEGQGVGGYTF
>once|TRBV2|NA|TRBJ1-2
TGTGCCAGCTCCTCCGACAGAAACTATGGCTACACCTTC
CASSSDRNYGYTF
>NA|TRBV4-3|TRBD1|TRBJ2-3
TGCGCCAGCAGCCAAGAAGCGCGAGACAGGGTCTTTAATACGCAGTATTTT
CASSQEARDRVFNTQYF
>few|TRBV25-1|NA|TRBJ2-5
TGTGCCAGCAGTGAAGTAGGGGTGCAAGAGACCCAGTACTTC
CASSEVGVQETQYF
>NA|TRBV6-5|TRBD2|TRBJ2-3
TGTGCCAGCAGTTTTCTAGCGGGAGGGTCAGATACGCAGTATTTT
CASSFLAGGSDTQYF
>NA|TRBV7-2|NA|TRBJ2-2
TGTGCCAGCAGCTTCCGGACAAGGGAGCTGTTTTTT
CASSFRTRELFF
>NA|TRBV28|TRBD1|TRBJ2-7
TGTGCCAGCACACCCACAGGGGTCGAGCAGTACTTC
CASTPTGVEQYF
>NA|TRBV7-9|NA|TRBJ1-2
TGTGCCAGCAAGGGTCAGGGATGGGACTATGGCTACACCTTC
CASKGQGWDYGYTF
>NA|TRBV5-1|NA|TRBJ1-2
TGCGCCAGCAGCGTCCTGTCTGAGCGGGGCTACACCTTC
CASSVLSERGYTF
>NA|TRBV30|NA|TRBJ1-1
TGTGCCTGGATCCTTCTCAGGGTGAACACTGAAGCTTTCTTT
CAWILLRVNTEAFF
>NA|TRBV9|TRBD1|TRBJ2-5
TGTGCCAGCAGCCCTCAGGACAGGGGTGGTGAGGAGACCCAGTACTTC
CASSPQDRGGEETQYF
>NA|TRBV4-3|NA|TRBJ2-1
TGCGCCAGCAGCCAAGAAGGACTGGCAGGGGTTCGTAATGAGCAGTTCTTC
CASSQEGLAGVRNEQFF
>NA|TRBV11-3|TRBD2|TRBJ2-3
TGTGCCAGCAGCCCCGGGACTAGCGGGAGGGCCGAATCAGATACGCAGTATTTT
CASSPGTSGRAESDTQYF
>few|TRBV10-1|NA|TRBJ2-1
TGCGCCAGCAGTGAAACGGAGAATGAGCAGTTCTTC
CASSETENEQFF
>NA|TRBV9|TRBD2|TRBJ2-2
TGTGCCAGCAGTAAGAGCGGGGGAGCGAACACCGGGGAGCTGTTTTTT
CASSKSGGANTGELFF
>few|TRBV30|NA|TRBJ2-5
TGTGCCTGGAGTCATGGTGGGGGGTTTGGGCCCCAGTACTTC
CAWSHGGGFGPQYF
>NA|TRBV7-2|TRBD2|TRBJ2-1
TGTGCCAGCAGCTTACAGATAGCGGGAGCCTACAATGAGCAGTTCTTC
CASSLQIAGAYNEQFF
>NA|TRBV15|TRBD1|TRBJ1-2
TGTGCCACCAGCAGAGATTTTCGGGACAGGGGGAGTGGCAACTATGGCTACACCTTC
CATSRDFRDRGSGNYGYTF